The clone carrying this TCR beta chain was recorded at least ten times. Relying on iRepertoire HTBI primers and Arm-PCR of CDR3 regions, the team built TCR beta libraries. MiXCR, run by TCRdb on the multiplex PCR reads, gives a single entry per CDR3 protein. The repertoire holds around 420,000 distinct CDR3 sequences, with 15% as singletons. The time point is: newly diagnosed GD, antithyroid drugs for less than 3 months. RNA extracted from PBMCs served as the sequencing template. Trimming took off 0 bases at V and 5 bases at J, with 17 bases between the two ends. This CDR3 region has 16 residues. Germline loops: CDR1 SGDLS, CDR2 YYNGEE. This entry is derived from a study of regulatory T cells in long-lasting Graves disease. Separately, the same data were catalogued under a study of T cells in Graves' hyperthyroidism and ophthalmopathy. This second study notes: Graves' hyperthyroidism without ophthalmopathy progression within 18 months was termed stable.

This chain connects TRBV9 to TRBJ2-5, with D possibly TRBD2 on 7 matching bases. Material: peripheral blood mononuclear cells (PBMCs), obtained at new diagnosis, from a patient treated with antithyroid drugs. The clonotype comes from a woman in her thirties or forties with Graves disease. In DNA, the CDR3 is TGTGCCAGCAGCGTAGCGCCAGCGGGAAGGGGGGAGACCCAGTACTTC. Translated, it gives CASSVAPAGRGETQYF.